The present T cell receptor (beta chain) was sequenced within a study of blood T cells in healthy people across ages. Primers used in a second PCR of about 6 to 11 cycles were a sample-barcoded 5' primer and a J-beta primer mix. From the 5' RACE reads, TCRdb called clonotypes with MiXCR, one entry per CDR3 protein. The sample carries under 800,000 distinct CDR3 sequences, roughly 44% recorded once. Overall study findings and caveats: Estimates of total diversity, which came from one million sequenced T cells, were considered to be underestimates. Possibly, changes in expanded clonotypes were confounded because donor CMV status was unknown.

CDR1 MDHEN and CDR2 SYDVKM come from the germline V gene. V dropped 7 bases and J dropped 9; count of bases not matched to a gene: 8. There are 13 residues in the CDR3. This clonotype was observed at least ten times. Its antigen is not identified. With each sample, at least 5 micrograms of total RNA were extracted. The sample comprised blood. This TCR came from a woman in her sixties or seventies in good health. The V and J genes are TRBV28 and TRBJ2-4; 8 bases map to TRBD2. CDR3 nucleotide sequence: TGTGCCAGCATTAGTACGGGGGGGAGCATTCAGTACTTC. The encoded protein is CASISTGGSIQYF.